This T cell receptor beta chain originates from a study of response to subunit inactivated influenza vaccine. TCRdb fed the RT-PCR reads into MiXCR, producing one record per CDR3 protein. This sample has 800,000 to 1,000,000 distinct CDR3 sequences; approximately 22% occur once, and the top ten carry roughly 10%. This CDR3 spans 15 amino acids. Per the germline V gene, CDR1 is SGHAT and CDR2 is FQNNGV. V lost 5 bases and J 5 bases, leaving 18 bases between the germline ends. The chain joins TRBV11-2 to TRBJ2-5; D may be TRBD2 (7 bases). This sequence was found in a man aged 50-60 years who received an inactivated influenza vaccine. This material consisted of PBMCs from blood, taken more than 4 days after vaccination. The CDR3 DNA reads as TGTGCCAGCAGCACCCTGGGGGGGGGCGGGGAGACCCAGTACTTC. This sequence encodes CASSTLGGGGETQYF.